The clone carrying this TCR beta chain was seen repeatedly, ten times or more. What it recognizes is unknown. This specimen comes from a study of metastatic and nonmetastatic thyroid tumors. Study overall: Repertoires from malignant and benign thyroid patients were compared across blood and tumor or nodule tissue. Study outcomes and limitations: It was reportedly found that TCR beta diversity was significantly higher in malignant thyroid tumors than in benign nodules, a difference seen in both blood and tumor samples.

Nobody among the patients had been given any treatment before thyroid surgery. TCRdb used MiXCR to call clones anew from the PCR reads. The profile shows about 40,000 clones, under 20% of them singletons. The CDR3 is 18 amino acids. V dropped 5 bases and J dropped 6 bases, with 28 bases sitting between them. Germline CDR1 reads SGHAT; CDR2 reads FQNNGV. The sequence derives from a female donor with papillary thyroid cancer or a benign thyroid nodule (not recorded which). Some clones in this sample may be carry-over from other donors' samples. The chain joins TRBV11-2 to TRBJ1-2, with D possibly matching TRBD1 (6 bases). Sequenced material: tumor tissue. CDR3 region: CASSRLRGGQELLDGYTF. The CDR3 DNA sequence: TGTGCCAGCAGCCGCCTTAGAGGGGGGCAGGAATTATTGGATGGCTACACCTTC.